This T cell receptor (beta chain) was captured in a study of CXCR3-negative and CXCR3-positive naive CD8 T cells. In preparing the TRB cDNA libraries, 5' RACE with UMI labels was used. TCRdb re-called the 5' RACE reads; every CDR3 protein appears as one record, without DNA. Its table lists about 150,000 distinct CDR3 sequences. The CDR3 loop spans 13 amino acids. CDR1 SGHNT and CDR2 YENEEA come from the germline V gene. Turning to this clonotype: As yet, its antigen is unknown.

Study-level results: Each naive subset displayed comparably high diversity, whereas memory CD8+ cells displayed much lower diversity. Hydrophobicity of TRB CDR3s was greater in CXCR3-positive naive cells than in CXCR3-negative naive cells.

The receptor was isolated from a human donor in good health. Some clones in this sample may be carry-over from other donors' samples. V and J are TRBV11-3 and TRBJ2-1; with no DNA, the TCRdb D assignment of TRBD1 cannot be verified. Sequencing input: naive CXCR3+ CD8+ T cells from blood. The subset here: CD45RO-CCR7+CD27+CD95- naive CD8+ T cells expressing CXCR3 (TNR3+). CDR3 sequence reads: CASSPGRYNEQFF.